This record covers a single TCR beta chain. Its antigen is still unknown. The data were obtained in a study of shared clonotypes between healthy human individuals. Findings and limits, study-wide: Naive subsets generally exceeded memory subsets in estimated richness. The sole specimen, blood, was sampled, and tissue repertoires likely differ.

Deep-level assay runs were performed. As originally analysed: ImmunoSEQ junction-only sequences lacked quality scores, so their filtering differed. Profiled with immunoSEQ multiplex PCR; TCRdb holds only in-frame clones, not every one. V, J and clone size are those of that table, while D and trimming were read from the DNA. The sample lists roughly 2.5 million clones; around 94% were seen once. This receptor was taken from a man younger than 30 in good health. Sequencing was done on a sample of naive CD4+ T cells sorted from blood. The subset is: CD45RA+ positively selected.

The CDR3 reads CASSEGLANSDTQYF. Here the CDR3 DNA reads TGTGCCAGCAGTGAGGGACTAGCGAACTCAGATACGCAGTATTTT. The chain is built from TRBV2 and TRBJ2-3, with 10 bases matching TRBD2. V shed 3 bases, J shed 4 bases, and the junction held 4 bases outside the gene matches. CDR1 is SNHLY, CDR2 FYNNEI, per germline. The CDR3 length is 15 residues. Using reference TRBV2 and TRBJ2-3 for the parts outside the CDR3, the full variable domain is EPEVTQTPSHQVTQMGQEVILRCVPISNHLYFYWYRQILGQKVEFLVSFYNNEISEKSEIFDDQFSVERPDGSNFTLKIRSTKLEDSAMYFCASSEGLANSDTQYFGPGTRLTVL.